The 8 T cell receptor beta chains given below trace back to one sample, sequenced in a study of T cells after yellow fever vaccination. TCRdb called the 5' RACE reads again in MiXCR, with one record for every CDR3 protein. The top ten hold approximately 25% of the sample, which has roughly 340,000 distinct CDR3 sequences, about 4% seen once. The sample was PBMCs, taken 5 days after the yellow fever booster vaccination. The origin of the receptors is a man aged 18 to 30 who received the YFV17D yellow fever vaccine.

There are many counts of this clonotype. The CDR3 region has the DNA TGTGCCAGCAGTCCCTGGGAGCGGGGGCCTAGCACAGATACGCAGTATTTT. Its translation is CASSPWERGPSTDTQYF. The gene calls are TRBV7-2 and TRBJ2-3, with 8 bases lining up with TRBD2. The germline CDR1 and CDR2 sequences are SGHTA and FQGNSA. V shed 6 bases, J shed 0 bases, and the junction held 11 bases outside the gene matches. This CDR3 region has 17 residues.

This clonotype was seen only a few times. J is TRBJ1-1 and V is TRBV6-1; 11 bases align to TRBD1. This CDR3 is 15 amino acids long. Germline assignment: CDR1 MNHNS and CDR2 SASEGT. Germline trimming cut 6 bases from V and 10 bases from J; bases unmatched to any gene: 13. The CDR3 sequence is CASSRTGGERLGAFF. CDR3 in DNA: TGTGCCAGCAGCCGGACAGGGGGCGAGAGGTTGGGAGCTTTCTTT.

The chain joins TRBV30 to TRBJ2-7; TRBD1 aligns across 7 bases. The CDR3 has 13 amino acids. J was trimmed by 3 bases and V by 7 bases; bases with no gene match: 9. Germline V gene sequence: CDR1 GTSNPN, CDR2 SVGIG (reference sequence). The CDR3 DNA follows: TGTGCCTTTGACAGGGTTAGAAACTACGAGCAGTACTTC. Its translation: CAFDRVRNYEQYF.

Ten or more counts support this clonotype. The rearrangement joins TRBV18 to TRBJ2-7; 11 nucleotides line up with TRBD1. This CDR3 spans 16 amino acids. Germline CDR1 and CDR2: KGHSH and LQKENI. After removal of 1 base from V and 3 bases from J, the junction contained 5 bases not matched to a gene. The CDR3 coding sequence is TGTGCCAGCTCACCACAGGCAGGGACAGGGGGCTACGAGCAGTACTTC. This codes for CASSPQAGTGGYEQYF.

J is TRBJ2-7 and V is TRBV10-3, with D unresolved. Germline V gene data show CDR1 as ENHRY and CDR2 as SYGVKD. CDR3 size: 15 residues. V was pared by 2 bases and J by 0 bases, with 11 bases between. The CDR3 loop is CAISETGGLSYEQYF. The DNA of the CDR3 is TGTGCCATCAGTGAGACCGGTGGCCTCTCCTACGAGCAGTACTTC.

This clonotype turned up a few times. J is TRBJ1-2 and V is TRBV27; tentatively, D is TRBD1 (5 bases). V lost 6 bases and J lost 8, with 16 bases in between. The CDR3 sequence is 13 residues long. The germline gives CDR1 MNHEY, CDR2 SMNVEV (reference sequence). The CDR3 DNA reads as TGTGCCAGCAGCTCGTCAGGGCCGAAGGGCTACACCTTC. Amino acid sequence: CASSSSGPKGYTF.

This clonotype was counted only a few times. This chain links TRBV6-6 with TRBJ1-1; possible D gene TRBD1, 5 bases. The V end was cut by 11 bases, the J end by 11 bases, with 24 bases between. The CDR3 is 13 residues long. Germline CDR1 and CDR2: MNHNY and SVGAGI (reference sequence). CDR3 sequence: CACSSLGTLGAFF. In DNA form, the CDR3 reads TGTGCCTGTTCGTCACTTGGGACCTTGGGCGCTTTCTTT.

This clonotype was seen only a few times. CDR3 nucleotides: TGTGCCAGCAGTCCGGGACTAGGATCTGATACGCAGTATTTT. This translates into CASSPGLGSDTQYF. The rearrangement uses TRBV14 and TRBJ2-3; TRBD2 aligns across 8 bases. Per the germline V gene, CDR1 is SGHDN and CDR2 is FVKESK. The CDR3 contains 14 residues. V shed 6 bases and J 6 bases; nucleotides not matched to a gene: 8.